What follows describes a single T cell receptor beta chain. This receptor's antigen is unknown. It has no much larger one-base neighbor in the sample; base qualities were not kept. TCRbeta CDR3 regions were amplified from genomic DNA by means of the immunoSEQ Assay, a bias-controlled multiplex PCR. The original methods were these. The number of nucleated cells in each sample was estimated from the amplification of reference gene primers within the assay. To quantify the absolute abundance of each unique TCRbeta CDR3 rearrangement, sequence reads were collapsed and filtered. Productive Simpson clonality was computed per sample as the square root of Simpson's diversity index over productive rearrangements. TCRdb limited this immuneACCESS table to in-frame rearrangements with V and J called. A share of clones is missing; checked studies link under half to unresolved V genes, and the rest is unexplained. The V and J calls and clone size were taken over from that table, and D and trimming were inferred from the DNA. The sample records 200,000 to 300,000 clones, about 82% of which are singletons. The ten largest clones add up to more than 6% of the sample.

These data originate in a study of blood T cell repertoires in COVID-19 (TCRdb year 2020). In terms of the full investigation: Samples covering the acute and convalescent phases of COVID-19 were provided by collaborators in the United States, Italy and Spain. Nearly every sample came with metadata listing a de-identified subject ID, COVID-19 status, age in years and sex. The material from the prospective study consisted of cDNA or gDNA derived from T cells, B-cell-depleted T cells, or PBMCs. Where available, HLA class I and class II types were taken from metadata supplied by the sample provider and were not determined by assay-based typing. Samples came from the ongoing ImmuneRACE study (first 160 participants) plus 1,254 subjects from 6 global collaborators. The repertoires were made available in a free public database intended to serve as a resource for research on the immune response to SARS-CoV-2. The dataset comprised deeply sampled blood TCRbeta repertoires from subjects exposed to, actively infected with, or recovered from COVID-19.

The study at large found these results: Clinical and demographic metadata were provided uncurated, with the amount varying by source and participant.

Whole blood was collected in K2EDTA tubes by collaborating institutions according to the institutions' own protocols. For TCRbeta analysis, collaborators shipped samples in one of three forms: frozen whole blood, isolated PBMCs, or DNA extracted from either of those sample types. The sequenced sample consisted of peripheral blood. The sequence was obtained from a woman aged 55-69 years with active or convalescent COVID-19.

The CDR3 region: CASSPDRLAGLLQFF. In nucleotides, the sequence is TGTGCCAGCAGTCCGGATCGACTAGCGGGGCTATTACAGTTCTTC. Rearrangement joined TRBV5-5 to TRBJ2-1; TRBD2 agrees with 11 junctional bases. Its CDR3 holds 15 amino acids, cysteine through phenylalanine. The sequence is cut down to CDR3 DNA, 45 bases in frame from base 1. Looking up the germline V gene (reference sequence) yields CDR1 SGHKS and CDR2 YYEKEE. Trimming leaves V shorter by 5 bases and J shorter by 13 bases, with the junction holding 14 bases beyond the gene matches. Joined to the reference TRBV5-5 and TRBJ2-1 proteins, this CDR3 gives the full variable domain: DAGVTQSPTHLIKTRGQQVTLRCSPISGHKSVSWYQQVLGQGPQFIFQYYEKEERGRGNFPDRFSARQFPNYSSELNVNALLLGDSALYLCASSPDRLAGLLQFFGPGTRLTVL.